Reported below is one T cell receptor (beta chain). This entry belongs to a study of cytomegalovirus exposure and HLA in healthy donors. PCR involved 60 Vbeta and 13 Jbeta primers. Measured with immunoSEQ multiplex PCR; TCRdb has only the in-frame clones, and not every one. The sample has around 78,000 clones, around three quarters seen once. Sequencing was performed on PBMCs. This receptor was taken from a male donor in good health and CMV-seronegative.

The CDR3, as DNA: TGTGCCAGTAGTGCCGAGATTTGGCCCCAGCATTTT. Translation gives CASSAEIWPQHF. This chain joins TRBV19 and TRBJ1-5; D call uncertain. The CDR3 runs 12 residues. The V gene's germline CDR1 is LNHDA and CDR2 SQIVND (reference sequence). The germline V and J ends were trimmed by 5 bases and 9 bases, with 11 bases remaining between them.